Sequencing of this T cell receptor (beta chain) was carried out in a study of Ad26.COV2.S vaccination and SARS-CoV-2 variants (dated by TCRdb to about 2021). With regard to the full study: Donors in the vaccine arm were drawn from COV1001, a phase I-IIa trial of Ad26.COV2.S in healthy adults that was multicentre, randomized, double-blind and placebo-controlled. Ad26.COV2.S was administered intramuscularly at a dose of 5x10^10 or 1x10^11 viral particles, either as one shot or as two shots given 56 days apart. Sequencing of the TCRbeta repertoire served to evaluate the specificity and breadth of SARS-CoV-2-reactive T cell receptors following Ad26.COV2.S vaccination. The TCR-sequenced set comprised approximately 32 samples: roughly 19 Ad26.COV2.S vaccine recipients, 5 placebo recipients and 8 SARS-CoV-2 convalescent individuals. Trial participants were randomized into five groups of five, in which low-dose or high-dose Ad26.COV2.S was given once or twice, or placebo was given on both occasions. Throughout the experiments and outcome assessment, investigators stayed blinded to trial group allocation.

Reading the germline V gene gives CDR1 MNHEY and CDR2 SVGAGI. The CDR3 sequence holds 12 residues, the cysteine and phenylalanine included. Only the CDR3 DNA is retained, 36 bases long and in frame from the first base. Relative to germline, V is 2 bases shorter and J is 2 bases shorter, with 3 bases between their ends. The treatment or condition label for this specimen denotes: about 20 received Ad26.COV2.S at low or high dose, single or two shots; roughly five received placebo; per-sample allocation not given. For vaccine and placebo recipients, repertoires were sequenced using samples collected on day 63 after the first injection. Cohort 1b enrolled about 25 adults aged 18-55 years at a single site in Boston, USA, between 29 July and 7 August 2020. Ad26.COV2.S was a replication-incompetent adenovirus type 26 vector expressing a prefusion-stabilized SARS-CoV-2 spike protein from the original Wuhan strain.

Overall study results and their limits: Comparable non-spike TCR breadth was observed between vaccine and placebo recipients, consistent with only spike being contained in the vaccine. After vaccination, substantial breadth of spike-specific CD8+ and CD4+ T cell responses was reported. According to the authors, total T cell responses may have been underestimated by the TCR breadth and depth analyses. Ad26.COV2.S recipients had higher spike-specific TCR breadth than placebo recipients (P = 0.0014). Comparing responses between vaccine doses or regimens was not something the study was powered to do.

Worth noting for this clone: The clone's antigen remains unknown. The record has no base qualities; no much larger clone is one base away.

The immunoSEQ Assay was the method used to sequence TCRbeta CDR3 regions. After extraction, genomic DNA underwent amplification by bias-controlled multiplex PCR, followed by high-throughput sequencing. For the original study's pipeline: To quantify the absolute abundance of every unique TCRbeta CDR3 region, sequences were collapsed and filtered. Usable DNA was measured by amplifying reference genes present in all nucleated cells, and TCRbeta template counts were normalized to that usable DNA to estimate T cell fraction. Repertoire TCRs were annotated as SARS-CoV-2-specific by exact matching of V gene, CDR3 amino acid sequence and J gene to a known reactive TCR set. The reference SARS-CoV-2 TCR set was obtained from MIRA and was filtered for enrichment in COVID-19-positive ImmuneCODE repertoires, whereby public or cross-reactive TCRs were removed. Using the MIRA antigens, annotated TCRs were further analysed by specific ORF or by position within an ORF. Depth was the summed frequency of annotated unique rearrangements, while breadth was defined as annotated unique rearrangements over total unique productive rearrangements. Two-sided Wilcoxon rank-sum tests were used to compare TCR breadth between groups. Here the immuneACCESS table is served through TCRdb, limited to in-frame sequences with V and J called. Missing clones are a known gap in these copies; in checked studies unresolved V genes cover under half, and the rest lacks a known reason. The V and J calls and clone size were taken over from that table, and D and trimming were inferred from the DNA. Recorded for this sample are fewer than 400,000 clones; around 85% of them occurred a single time. The ten largest clones capture 2.1% of the sample.

The TCR comes from a person aged 18-60 years who received the Ad26.COV2.S COVID-19 vaccine or a placebo. The chain is assembled from TRBV6-5 and TRBJ1-2; the D gene cannot be named for sure. The source material was peripheral blood, sampled in a trial of Ad26.COV2.S vaccine versus placebo. The nucleotides read TGTGCCAGCAGTTACAGAAACTATGGCTACACCTTC. Its amino acids are CASSYRNYGYTF.